This TCR beta chain was documented in a study of T cell responses to AZD1222 COVID-19 vaccine. Study-level findings and limits: The study reported that nearly half of spike-specific TCRs target unmutated variant regions. Mostly white British, mostly female donors; authors suggested clonal diversity may be underestimated.

The method was immunoSEQ multiplex PCR; TCRdb's version includes in-frame clones alone and lacks a portion of them. Of roughly 180,000 clones in the sample, roughly nine tenths were seen once. Germline V lookup: CDR1 MNHEY, CDR2 SMNVEV (reference sequence). V was shortened by 2 bases and J by 8 bases, with 12 bases between the two germline ends. The CDR3 is 13 residues long. Concerning this clone itself: Its antigen is currently unknown.

Samples with a second dose at about 4 or about 12 weeks were pooled together. The receptor was isolated from an adult who received the AZD1222 COVID-19 vaccine. Sequenced material: peripheral blood, taken 28 days after the second AZD1222 dose. This chain connects TRBV27 to TRBJ1-2; a possible D gene is TRBD1 (5 bases). Written as DNA, the CDR3 is TGTGCCAGCAGTTTACGGTCGGGGGGGGGCTACACCTTC. This encodes CASSLRSGGGYTF.